Each of the 6 T cell receptor beta chains below was sequenced from the same sample in a study of human T cells and chemical hapten exposure. Time point given: healthy volunteer bleed at 6 weeks. Unfractionated whole blood yielded the extracted total RNA. MiXCR, applied by TCRdb to the RACE reads, yields one record per CDR3 protein. Of 60,000 to 90,000 distinct CDR3 sequences in the sample, 8.5% to 10% were seen once. The sample consisted of whole blood. Source of these receptors: a female donor in good health. Some clones in this sample may be carry-over from other donors' samples.

This clonotype was recorded many times. This chain links TRBV6-2 or TRBV6-3 with TRBJ1-1; D call uncertain. Looked up from germline, CDR1 is MNHEY and CDR2 is SVGEGT. This CDR3 comprises 13 residues. Trimming took off 4 bases at V and 1 base at J, with 7 bases between the two ends. CDR3 DNA: TGTGCCAGCAGTTCGAGAGAGAACACTGAAGCTTTCTTT. It is translated as CASSSRENTEAFF.

This clonotype was observed a few times. This chain uses TRBV6-2 or TRBV6-3 with TRBJ1-1; D is possibly TRBD1 (6 bases). Germline V gives CDR1 MNHEY, CDR2 SVGEGT. Trimming shortened V by 7 bases and J by 2 bases, and 20 bases separated the two germline ends. The CDR3 consists of 16 residues. CDR3 loop: CASTLPRGGVNTEAFF. CDR3 DNA: TGTGCCAGCACCCTCCCCAGGGGAGGCGTAAACACTGAAGCTTTCTTT.

About this clonotype itself: One end of the junction varies from germline; a read error may be responsible. V usage is TRBV27 and J usage is TRBJ2-1, with D unclear. This CDR3 spans 16 amino acids. The germline CDR1 and CDR2 sequences are MNHEY and SMNVEV (reference sequence). The CDR3: CASSFPRRASSNEQFF. In nucleotides, the CDR3 is TGTGCCAGCAGTTTCCCCAGACGAGCATCCTCCAATGAGCAGTTCTTC.

The table lists this clonotype with many counts. CDR3 loop: CARLAGGYSTDTQYF. The CDR3 region has the DNA TGTGCCCGACTAGCGGGGGGCTACAGCACAGATACGCAGTATTTT. The chain recombines TRBV9 with TRBJ2-3; 13 nucleotides match TRBD2. The CDR3 sequence is 15 residues long. Germline CDR1 SGDLS, CDR2 YYNGEE. The J segment lost 0 bases and the V segment lost 10 bases, leaving 5 bases of the junction unmatched.

This clonotype has a handful of counts. This chain connects TRBV7-2 to TRBJ2-7; D is unresolved. V lost 1 base to trimming and J lost 0 bases, with 10 bases between them. The germline V gene encodes CDR1 SGHTA and CDR2 FQGNSA. There are 15 residues in the CDR3. The CDR3 nucleotides are TGTGCCAGCAGCTTAGTCCCAGGAACCTCCTACGAGCAGTACTTC. As protein: CASSLVPGTSYEQYF.

This chain joins TRBV29-1 and TRBJ1-1; D remains unclear. CDR1 and CDR2 from the germline V gene are SQVTM and ANQGSEA. Trimming shortened V by 7 bases and J by 3 bases, and 9 bases separated the two germline ends. The CDR3 sequence is 11 residues long. CDR3 DNA: TGCAGCGCCGCCAGCGACACTGAAGCTTTCTTT. Residues: CSAASDTEAFF.